The 20 T cell receptor beta chains listed next were all sequenced from one sample in a study of T-cell reconstitution after alpha-beta-depleted transplantation in children. Preparation of the TCRbeta library used unique molecular identifiers. Via MiXCR, TCRdb re-called the PCR reads, giving one row per CDR3 protein. The data contain a few hundred thousand distinct CDR3 sequences, approximately 9.7% of them seen just once; the ten biggest clones take up approximately 5%. This specimen was PBMCs from the stem cell graft donor, taken from the stem cell graft. The source of these receptors is a human donor who donated a stem cell graft to a child with SCID.

This clonotype was picked up many times. The chain uses TRBV7-2 and TRBJ2-1; possible D gene TRBD2, 6 bases. This CDR3 has 15 residues. In germline, CDR1 is SGHTA, CDR2 FQGNSA. The V end was cut by 4 bases, the J end by 0 bases, with 10 bases between. CDR3 coding DNA: TGTGCCAGCAGCTCTGGGGGGAGCTCCTACAATGAGCAGTTCTTC. This encodes CASSSGGSSYNEQFF. The full variable domain, rest sourced from reference TRBV7-2 and TRBJ2-1, is GAGVSQSPSNKVTEKGKDVELRCDPISGHTALYWYRQSLGQGLEFLIYFQGNSAPDKSGLPSDRFSAERTGGSVSTLTIQRTQQEDSAVYLCASSSGGSSYNEQFFGPGTRLTVL.

This clonotype was detected ten times or more. The rearrangement uses TRBV29-1 and TRBJ2-7; perhaps D is TRBD1 or TRBD2 (5 bases each). The CDR3 loop spans 16 amino acids. V was shortened by 1 base and J by 0 bases, with 16 bases between the two germline ends. The germline gives CDR1 SQVTM, CDR2 ANQGSEA. CDR3 DNA: TGCAGCGTTGAAGGGACCCAGGGAGCCAGCTCCTACGAGCAGTACTTC. This gives the protein CSVEGTQGASSYEQYF.

This clonotype has a count of ten or more. This chain links TRBV12-3 or TRBV12-4 with TRBJ2-1; D is perhaps TRBD1 or TRBD2 (5 bases each). CDR3 size: 14 residues. V was cut by 7 bases and J by 2 bases, with 12 bases left in between. CDR3 region: CASTHGATYNEQFF. The DNA for the CDR3 is TGTGCCAGCACCCACGGGGCTACCTACAATGAGCAGTTCTTC.

This clonotype was seen at least ten times. The gene calls are TRBV29-1 and TRBJ2-3; the D gene is possibly TRBD1 (6 bases). Germline-derived CDR1 and CDR2 are SQVTM and ANQGSEA. Between the trimmed V and J ends, which lost 4 bases and 5 bases, there was a span of 10 bases. CDR3 size: 12 residues. DNA for the CDR3: TGCAGCGTTGGGGGCAGGGGAGATACGCAGTATTTT. Its translation is CSVGGRGDTQYF.

This clonotype came up many times. The chain links TRBV5-1 to TRBJ2-2, with 10 positions matching TRBD1. This CDR3 contains 17 residues. Germline assignment: CDR1 SGHRS and CDR2 YFSETQ. The V gene end was trimmed by 0 bases and the J gene end by 5 bases; junction bases not matched to a gene: 7. The CDR3 loop is CASSLGGQGDGTGELFF. For the CDR3, the DNA is TGCGCCAGCAGCTTGGGAGGACAGGGGGACGGAACCGGGGAGCTGTTTTTT. Drawing the rest from reference TRBV5-1 and TRBJ2-2, the complete variable domain is KAGVTQTPRYLIKTRGQQVTLSCSPISGHRSVSWYQQTPGQGLQFLFEYFSETQRNKGNFPGRFSGRQFSNSRSEMNVSTLELGDSALYLCASSLGGQGDGTGELFFGEGSRLTVL.

The sample holds many counts of this clonotype. V gene TRBV7-2 combines with J gene TRBJ1-6; D is uncertain. The CDR3 has 16 amino acids. From germline, CDR1 is SGHTA and CDR2 FQGNSA. The ends were cut back, 1 base at V and 0 bases at J, with 7 bases in the middle. Written as DNA, the CDR3 is TGTGCCAGCAGCTTAGGGCTGGCCTCCTATAATTCACCCCTCCACTTT. Protein: CASSLGLASYNSPLHF.

This clonotype was detected only a few times. This chain links TRBV29-1 with TRBJ1-5, with TRBD1 matching over 7 bases. Germline CDR1 SQVTM, CDR2 ANQGSEA. Trimming removed 7 bases from V and 3 bases from J; junction bases left unmatched: 15. This CDR3 has 16 amino acids. CDR3 region: CSAGDYRGISNQPQHF. For the CDR3, the DNA is TGCAGCGCTGGGGATTACAGGGGTATTTCCAATCAGCCCCAGCATTTT.

As regards this clonotype: Mismatch with germline at one junction end may stem from a read error. V gene TRBV12-3 or TRBV12-4 combines with J gene TRBJ1-6; 7 bases map to TRBD1. There are 15 residues in the CDR3. The CDR3 nucleotides read TGTGCCAGCAGTATCCGGGACAGTTCTAATTCACCCCTCCCCTTT. It yields the protein CASSIRDSSNSPLPF.

The table lists this clonotype with many counts. The chain uses TRBV29-1 and TRBJ2-3; 7 bases match TRBD2. Germline assignment: CDR1 SQVTM and CDR2 ANQGSEA. With 5 bases clipped from V and 2 bases from J, the junction kept 10 bases outside the gene matches. The CDR3 consists of 15 residues. The CDR3 region has the DNA TGCAGCGTTTGGTGGAGGGAGGGGTCCACAGATACGCAGTATTTT. Residues: CSVWWREGSTDTQYF.

In its sample, this clonotype was seen many times. The chain is built from TRBV11-2 and TRBJ1-1; TRBD1 agrees at 7 bases. CDR3 length: 16 amino acids. Germline CDR1 is SGHAT and CDR2 is FQNNGV. The V and J ends lost 3 bases and 0 bases, in that order; junction bases with no gene match: 7. CDR3: CASSFTGDGLNTEAFF. Here the CDR3 DNA reads TGTGCCAGCAGCTTTACAGGGGACGGGTTGAACACTGAAGCTTTCTTT.

At least ten counts were recorded for this clonotype. The chain employs TRBV2 and TRBJ2-3; D unclear. Germline CDR1 SNHLY, CDR2 FYNNEI. Trimming removed 6 bases at V and 2 bases at J, with 9 bases between. The CDR3 sequence is 13 residues long. CDR3 nucleotide sequence: TGTGCCAGCAGGGTCCCTACCACAGATACGCAGTATTTT. Residues: CASRVPTTDTQYF.

This chain uses TRBV5-1 with TRBJ2-2; 7 bases fit TRBD1. V dropped 8 bases and J dropped 2; count of bases not matched to a gene: 9. The germline gives CDR1 SGHRS, CDR2 YFSETQ. The CDR3 is made up of 15 amino acids. The CDR3 DNA reads as TGCGCCAGTCGGACCGGGACAGATAACACCGGGGAGCTGTTTTTT. Translated, it gives CASRTGTDNTGELFF.

This clonotype was counted at least ten times. The chain has TRBV6-2 or TRBV6-3 and TRBJ1-5, with no clear D. Germline assignment: CDR1 MNHEY and CDR2 SVGEGT. The CDR3 has 15 amino acids. The V end lost 2 bases, the J end lost 6 bases, and 14 bases lay between the germline ends. The CDR3 here is CASSYRGGPIQPQHF. CDR3 DNA: TGTGCCAGCAGTTACCGGGGTGGGCCCATTCAGCCCCAGCATTTT.

This clonotype was observed at least ten times. V is TRBV4-3 and J is TRBJ1-2; D not resolved. Trimming left V 0 bases short and J 3 bases short, with 14 bases between. The CDR3 contains 16 residues. Germline CDR1 reads LGHNA; CDR2 reads YSLEER. This chain's CDR3 is CASSQDLGMSDYGYTF. The CDR3 DNA follows: TGCGCCAGCAGCCAAGATCTGGGGATGTCGGACTATGGCTACACCTTC.

This clonotype was seen ten or more times. The CDR3: CSVGTSGGQETQYF. The DNA for the CDR3 is TGCAGCGTCGGGACTAGCGGGGGACAAGAGACCCAGTACTTC. This chain joins TRBV29-1 and TRBJ2-5, with 14 bases aligning to TRBD2. The length of the CDR3 is 14 residues. CDR1 and CDR2 (germline): SQVTM, ANQGSEA. V shed 6 bases, J shed 2 bases, and the junction held 2 bases outside the gene matches. Combining the CDR3 with reference TRBV29-1 and TRBJ2-5 gives the whole variable domain SAVISQKPSRDICQRGTSLTIQCQVDSQVTMMFWYRQQPGQSLTLIATANQGSEATYESGFVIDKFPISRPNLTFSTLTVSNMSPEDSSIYLCSVGTSGGQETQYFGPGTRLLVL.

This clonotype was detected many times. The chain combines TRBV21-1 with TRBJ1-2; the table calls TRBD1, which could not be checked here. TRBV21-1 is marked as a pseudogene. CDR3 length: 14 residues. The CDR3 region has the DNA TGTGCCAGCAGCGAGGAGGACAGCTCCAATGGCTACACCTTC. Residues: CASSEEDSSNGYTF.

This clonotype has ten or more counts. The chain employs TRBV20-1 and TRBJ1-2; a weak D match, TRBD1 (5 bases). CDR3 size: 15 residues. V lost 1 base and J 4 bases, leaving 16 bases between the germline ends. CDR1 and CDR2 from the germline V gene are DFQATT and SNEGSKA (reference sequence). The CDR3 coding sequence is TGCAGTGCTAGAGCCATCTCTTTTAGGGGCTATGGCTACACCTTC. Residues: CSARAISFRGYGYTF.

This clonotype was found many times. The chain carries TRBV12-3 or TRBV12-4 and TRBJ1-6; D possibly corresponds to TRBD1 (6 bases). V was clipped by 4 bases and J by 4 bases, with 17 bases between them. CDR3 size: 17 residues. CDR3 in amino acids: CASSSSLYREYNSPLHF. CDR3 in DNA: TGTGCCAGCAGTTCCTCACTCTACAGGGAATATAATTCACCCCTCCACTTT.

This clonotype was seen ten or more times. The J gene is TRBJ1-1, the V gene TRBV25-1; D uncertain. V lost 6 bases, J lost 4 bases, and 12 bases lay in between. The CDR3 length is 13 residues. Germline V CDR1 and CDR2: MGHDK, SYGVNS. The CDR3 nucleotides read TGTGCCAGCAGGAGGGCCTCAGGCACTGAAGCTTTCTTT. Translation: CASRRASGTEAFF.

This clonotype was picked up a small number of times. The genes are TRBV11-2 and TRBJ2-2; 8 bases are shared with TRBD1. CDR3 length: 17 residues. Germline values: CDR1 SGHAT, CDR2 FQNNGV. The V gene end was trimmed by 5 bases and the J gene end by 0 bases; junction bases not matched to a gene: 8. CDR3 nucleotide sequence: TGTGCCAGCAGCCTAATCCGGACAGGGCCGAACACCGGGGAGCTGTTTTTT. Translating gives CASSLIRTGPNTGELFF.